Below, 21 T cell receptor beta chains from the same sample are listed, as sequenced in a study of T cell responses to AZD1222 COVID-19 vaccine. Data came from immunoSEQ multiplex PCR; TCRdb stores just in-frame clones and leaves some out. The sample lists 70,000 to 95,000 clones, roughly 90% occurring once. The material was peripheral blood, obtained on day 0 of MenACWY control vaccination. The origin of the receptors is an adult in good health.

The rearrangement uses TRBV28 and TRBJ2-7, with 8 bases lining up with TRBD1. The CDR3 runs to 14 residues. The trim removed 3 bases at V and 3 bases at J, leaving 4 bases unmatched. In germline, CDR1 is MDHEN, CDR2 SYDVKM. CDR3 coding DNA: TGTGCCAGCAGTTTGCCGGACAGGGACTACGAGCAGTACTTC. Translation gives CASSLPDRDYEQYF.

The chain joins TRBV10-3 to TRBJ2-1; D may be TRBD1 (5 bases). Germline V lookup: CDR1 ENHRY, CDR2 SYGVKD. Trimming pared 10 bases from V and 4 bases from J, leaving 14 bases between. The CDR3 is 13 amino acids. The CDR3 DNA reads TGTGCCACTCTGGGGCTAGTTTACAATGAGCAGTTCTTC. It specifies CATLGLVYNEQFF.

The rearrangement links TRBV25-1 to TRBJ2-2, with 11 bases matching TRBD2. V shed 2 bases and J 6 bases; nucleotides not matched to a gene: 2. CDR1 is MGHDK and CDR2 is SYGVNS in the germline V gene. The CDR3 is 15 residues long. The CDR3 sequence is CASSELAGGSGELFF. The CDR3 DNA follows: TGTGCCAGCAGTGAACTAGCGGGAGGTTCCGGGGAGCTGTTTTTT.

The rearrangement joins TRBV9 to TRBJ1-1, with unresolved D. There are 13 residues in the CDR3. Trimming shortened V by 0 bases and J by 1 base, and 4 bases separated the two germline ends. Germline V gene data show CDR1 as SGDLS and CDR2 as YYNGEE. The CDR3, as DNA: TGTGCCAGCAGCGTAGCACCGAACACTGAAGCTTTCTTT. This gives the protein CASSVAPNTEAFF.

The chain joins TRBV7-9 to TRBJ2-7, with D perhaps TRBD1 or TRBD2 (5 bases each). V lost 5 bases, J lost 1 base, and 12 bases lay in between. CDR1 SEHNR and CDR2 FQNEAQ come from the germline V gene (reference sequence). The CDR3 contains 14 residues. The chain's CDR3 is CASSAWDRSYEQYF. CDR3 bases: TGTGCCAGCAGCGCCTGGGACCGTTCCTACGAGCAGTACTTC.

This chain links TRBV19 with TRBJ1-2; no definite D call. Germline loops: CDR1 LNHDA, CDR2 SQIVND (reference sequence). The CDR3 contains 15 residues. Trimming pared 2 bases from V and 1 base from J, leaving 11 bases between. CDR3 region: CASSIIPPLNYGYTF. The DNA of the CDR3 is TGTGCCAGTAGTATAATCCCTCCCCTTAACTATGGCTACACCTTC.

The V call is TRBV29-1, the J call TRBJ2-1, with no clear D. Between the trimmed V and J ends, which lost 3 bases and 4 bases, there was a span of 7 bases. CDR1 and CDR2 (germline): SQVTM, ANQGSEA. The CDR3 totals 12 residues. The CDR3 nucleotides read TGCAGCGTTGATGCGGCTTACAATGAGCAGTTCTTC. It codes for CSVDAAYNEQFF.

V usage is TRBV5-5 and J usage is TRBJ1-3; unclear D gene. This CDR3 has 16 residues. Trimming removed 5 bases from V and 0 bases from J, with 15 bases in between. Germline V CDR1 and CDR2: SGHKS, YYEKEE (reference sequence). The CDR3 DNA reads TGTGCCAGCAGTGGGGTGATTCTTTCCTCTGGAAACACCATATATTTT. Amino acid sequence: CASSGVILSSGNTIYF.

The chain carries TRBV18 and TRBJ2-7; D unresolved. Germline V gene data show CDR1 as KGHSH and CDR2 as LQKENI. This CDR3 has 13 amino acids. Trimming removed 4 bases at V and 2 bases at J, with 9 bases between. For the CDR3, the DNA is TGTGCCAGCTCACAACTCGTAGCCTACGAGCAGTACTTC. The encoded protein is CASSQLVAYEQYF.

The chain carries TRBV3-1 (or the pseudogene TRBV3-2) and TRBJ2-1, with 9 nucleotides matching TRBD2. The length of the CDR3 is 16 residues. Germline V gene sequence: CDR1 LGHDT, CDR2 YNNKEL (reference sequence). Unmatched junction bases numbered 5, after V lost 0 bases and J lost 5 bases. CDR3 in amino acids: CASSQEGAGGNNEQFF. CDR3 in DNA: TGTGCCAGCAGCCAAGAAGGTGCGGGAGGGAACAATGAGCAGTTCTTC.

J is TRBJ1-1 and V is TRBV19; no clear D. Germline loops: CDR1 LNHDA, CDR2 SQIVND (reference sequence). The V end was cut by 2 bases, the J end by 1 base, with 8 bases between. The CDR3 loop spans 14 amino acids. The CDR3 protein is CASSIPGGNTEAFF. The DNA for the CDR3 is TGTGCCAGTAGTATACCAGGAGGGAACACTGAAGCTTTCTTT.

This chain uses TRBV19 with TRBJ2-5; 8 nucleotides agree with TRBD2. Germline assignment: CDR1 LNHDA and CDR2 SQIVND (reference sequence). The CDR3 extends over 14 amino acids. V lost 5 bases to trimming and J lost 7 bases; unmatched junction nucleotides: 9. As DNA, the CDR3 is TGTGCCAGTAGTCCGCGGGGGGACTCGCGGACCCAGTACTTC. Translated, it gives CASSPRGDSRTQYF.

V usage is TRBV27 and J usage is TRBJ2-7; D unresolved. The germline V and J ends were trimmed by 6 bases and 2 bases, with 14 bases remaining between them. This CDR3 is 14 amino acids long. The germline gives CDR1 MNHEY, CDR2 SMNVEV (reference sequence). This CDR3 reads CASRLRPPAYEQYF. CDR3 DNA: TGTGCCAGCAGACTGAGACCGCCTGCCTACGAGCAGTACTTC.

This clone was seen a few times. The CDR3, as DNA: TGTGCCAGCAGCCCCGCCATTCGCGGGAGCTCCTACGAGCAGTACTTC. As protein: CASSPAIRGSSYEQYF. This chain uses TRBV3-1 (or the pseudogene TRBV3-2) with TRBJ2-7; 7 nucleotides match TRBD2. The CDR3 consists of 16 residues. J was trimmed by 0 bases and V by 4 bases; bases with no gene match: 9. Germline V gives CDR1 LGHDT, CDR2 YNNKEL (reference sequence).

This clone was recorded a few times. DNA for the CDR3: TGTGCCAGCAGTTCCGGAGGTCAGCCCCAGCATTTT. Translation gives CASSSGGQPQHF. The rearrangement links TRBV28 to TRBJ1-5; D is unclear. Trimming cost V 4 bases and J 6 bases, with 7 bases left between them. The CDR3 sequence is 12 residues long. Germline loops: CDR1 MDHEN, CDR2 SYDVKM.

V usage is TRBV19 and J usage is TRBJ1-3, with no clear D. V shed 9 bases and J shed 2 bases, with 11 bases lying between them. CDR1 is LNHDA, CDR2 SQIVND, per germline (reference sequence). This CDR3 has 13 amino acids. The CDR3 loop reads CASHLNAGNTIYF. CDR3 sequence (DNA): TGTGCCAGCCATCTAAACGCTGGAAACACCATATATTTT.

The rearrangement joins TRBV6-5 to TRBJ1-2; TRBD1 matches 7 bases. Trimming removed 2 bases from V and 6 bases from J; junction bases left unmatched: 12. The germline V gene has CDR1 MNHEY and CDR2 SVGAGI. This CDR3 comprises 16 residues. DNA for the CDR3: TGTGCCAGCAGTTACGGACAATACAGGGGCACCCATGGCTACACCTTC. Amino acid sequence: CASSYGQYRGTHGYTF.

For the CDR3, the DNA is TGTGCCAGCAGTTATCCAGCGGGAGAACTTAACAATGAGCAGTTCTTC. It encodes CASSYPAGELNNEQFF. The rearrangement joins TRBV6-2 or TRBV6-3 to TRBJ2-1; 8 bases match TRBD2. Trimming removed 3 bases from V and 5 bases from J; junction bases left unmatched: 9. CDR3 size: 16 residues. CDR1 MNHEY and CDR2 SVGEGT come from the germline V gene.

V is TRBV21-1 and J is TRBJ2-6; the table calls TRBD1, which could not be checked here. TRBV21-1 is a pseudogene. This CDR3 is built from 17 residues. DNA for the CDR3: TGTGCCAGCAGCAAAGCGTGCAGGGGCCCTGGGGCCAACGTCCTGACTTTC. Protein: CASSKACRGPGANVLTF.

CDR3 sequence (DNA): TGTGCCAGCCAGTTAGGAGGGACAGGGGAGTACGAGCAGTACTTC. It translates to CASQLGGTGEYEQYF. The V call is TRBV6-5, the J call TRBJ2-7; 10 nucleotides match TRBD1. The V gene's germline CDR1 is MNHEY and CDR2 SVGAGI. The CDR3 is 15 amino acids. V was clipped by 8 bases and J by 4 bases; unmatched bases: 11.

The chain carries TRBV11-2 and TRBJ1-3; D gene unclear. Germline values: CDR1 SGHAT, CDR2 FQNNGV. Between the trimmed V and J ends, which lost 4 bases and 4 bases, there was a span of 5 bases. The CDR3 is made up of 12 amino acids. CDR3 residues: CASSSPGNTIYF. The CDR3 nucleotides are TGTGCCAGCAGCTCCCCCGGAAACACCATATATTTT.